The clone carrying this T cell receptor beta chain is medium-sized within its sample. The antigen is undetermined. This specimen belongs to a study of immune heterogeneity within non-small cell lung tumors. Whole-study findings and limits: While identical dominant CDR3 beta clonotypes recurred across tumor sites within a patient, high-frequency clones unique to individual sites also appeared.

This CDR3 has 13 residues. V lost 3 bases and J lost 6; bases outside the gene matches: 1. Looked up from germline, CDR1 is ENHRY and CDR2 is SYGVKD. Samples each supplied about 600 ng of bulk tumor genomic DNA as template. While surgery was under way, several biopsies spaced far apart were taken per primary tumor. Newly diagnosed with untreated non-small cell lung cancer, the patients underwent curative surgery. Multiplex PCR relied on 32 V and 13 J primers to amplify TCR beta CDR3. Each CDR3 protein gets one entry after TCRdb re-called the multiplex PCR reads with MiXCR. The data hold approximately 12,000 distinct CDR3 sequences, with around 21% observed a single time.

This chain joins TRBV10-3 and TRBJ2-3, with TRBD1 matching 9 bases. The sample comprised lung tumor tissue. This sequence originates from a man in his sixties with non-small cell lung cancer. The CDR3 nucleotides are TGTGCCATCAGTGAAGGACAGGGGGATACGCAGTATTTT. It codes for CAISEGQGDTQYF.